This paragraph reports one T cell receptor beta chain. Sequencing used immunoSEQ multiplex PCR; TCRdb keeps in-frame clones, though not all of them. The sample records 110,000 to 150,000 clones, 80% to 90% being singletons. This entry comes from a study of cytomegalovirus exposure and HLA in healthy donors. CDR3 length: 13 residues. Trimming removed 3 bases at V and 0 bases at J, with 7 bases between. Germline CDR1 and CDR2: SGDLS and YYNGEE. The receptor was derived from a woman younger than 35 in good health and CMV-seropositive. This sequence joins TRBV9 and TRBJ2-7, with D possibly TRBD2 on 5 matching bases. Sequenced sample: PBMCs. The CDR3 coding sequence is TGTGCCAGCAGCGGTGACTACTCCTACGAGCAGTACTTC. Residues: CASSGDYSYEQYF.